Below are 25 T cell receptor beta chains sequenced from a single sample in a study of cytomegalovirus exposure and HLA in healthy donors. Amplification used 60 Vbeta primers and 13 Jbeta primers. Assay used: immunoSEQ multiplex PCR; TCRdb lists only in-frame clones, some missing. Of roughly 170,000 clones listed, about 80% are singletons. Material: PBMCs. The receptors stem from a man between 25 and 39 years old in good health and CMV-seropositive.

The gene calls are TRBV5-1 and TRBJ1-5; D is unclear. The CDR3 contains 13 residues. In germline, CDR1 is SGHRS, CDR2 YFSETQ. V lost 4 bases to trimming and J lost 5 bases, with 10 bases between them. CDR3 protein: CASSPAADQPQHF. As DNA, the CDR3 is TGCGCCAGCAGCCCGGCGGCAGATCAGCCCCAGCATTTT.

The rearrangement uses TRBV4-2 and TRBJ2-6; 10 positions agree with TRBD1. With V trimmed by 5 bases and J by 0 bases, 1 base remained unmatched. The CDR3 covers 16 residues. Germline V gene sequence: CDR1 LGHNA, CDR2 YNFKEQ. The CDR3 DNA sequence: TGTGCCAGCAGCTGGGACAGGGGCTCTGGGGCCAACGTCCTGACTTTC. It yields the protein CASSWDRGSGANVLTF.

DNA for the CDR3: TGTGCCAGCAGCTCCGTGTTGGGGGGGCAGACCACAGATACGCAGTATTTT. This translates into CASSSVLGGQTTDTQYF. This chain joins TRBV11-3 and TRBJ2-3; maybe TRBD2 (7 bases). CDR3 length: 17 residues. V lost 4 bases, J lost 2 bases, and 19 bases lay in between. The V gene's germline CDR1 is SGHNT and CDR2 YENEEA.

This clone was found a few times. The gene calls are TRBV20-1 and TRBJ2-7; weak D call: TRBD2 (5 bases). The ends were cut back, 6 bases at V and 6 bases at J, with 12 bases in the middle. CDR1 is DFQATT and CDR2 is SNEGSKA in the germline V gene (reference sequence). This CDR3 contains 11 residues. The CDR3 nucleotides are TGCAGTGCCATAGAGAGGGCCGAGCAGTACTTC. Protein: CSAIERAEQYF.

The V gene is TRBV5-8, the J gene TRBJ1-2; 8 bases match TRBD1. This CDR3 spans 18 amino acids. Per germline, CDR1 SGHTS and CDR2 YDEGEE. Unmatched junction bases numbered 15, after V lost 1 base and J lost 4 bases. As DNA, the CDR3 is TGTGCCAGCAGCTTGAGGGGTTGGGTCAGGGGGCCCTCCTATGGCTACACCTTC. Translated: CASSLRGWVRGPSYGYTF.

V and J are TRBV25-1 and TRBJ2-7; maybe TRBD1 (5 bases). The germline CDR1 and CDR2 sequences are MGHDK and SYGVNS. V shed 6 bases and J shed 6 bases, with 15 bases lying between them. This CDR3 comprises 13 residues. CDR3 in DNA: TGTGCCAGCAGGGCCCAGGGAAGGGGCGAGCAGTACTTC. Amino acids: CASRAQGRGEQYF.

The chain is built from TRBV11-3 and TRBJ1-1, with a possible D match to TRBD1 (6 bases). From germline, CDR1 is SGHNT and CDR2 YENEEA. V was cut by 4 bases and J by 5 bases, with 14 bases left in between. This CDR3 region has 14 residues. CDR3 sequence: CASSYLYRETEAFF. The CDR3 region has the DNA TGTGCCAGCAGCTACCTTTACAGGGAAACTGAAGCTTTCTTT.

J is TRBJ1-2 and V is TRBV4-3; 9 bases line up with TRBD1. The CDR3 sequence is 13 residues long. Germline trimming cut 6 bases from V and 4 bases from J; bases unmatched to any gene: 3. Germline-derived CDR1 and CDR2 are LGHNA and YSLEER. CDR3 DNA sequence: TGCGCCAGCAGTGCGGACAGGGGCTATGGCTACACCTTC. Amino acid sequence: CASSADRGYGYTF.

This clone has a handful of counts. CDR3 region: CASSPTLRVGNQPQHF. In nucleotides, the CDR3 is TGTGCCAGCTCACCAACGCTGAGGGTCGGCAATCAGCCCCAGCATTTT. The rearrangement uses TRBV18 and TRBJ1-5; D gene unclear. The CDR3 contains 16 residues. Per the germline V gene, CDR1 is KGHSH and CDR2 is LQKENI. The germline V and J ends were trimmed by 2 bases and 2 bases, with 13 bases remaining between them.

The J gene is TRBJ1-4, the V gene TRBV29-1, with D perhaps TRBD1 (5 bases). CDR1 is SQVTM and CDR2 is ANQGSEA in the germline V gene. Trimming cost V 7 bases and J 6 bases, with 18 bases left between them. The CDR3 covers 14 residues. Here the CDR3 DNA reads TGCAGCGCCCCCGGGGGTCAGGGCGATGAAAAACTGTTTTTT. As protein: CSAPGGQGDEKLFF. Based on the CDR3 plus reference TRBV29-1 and TRBJ1-4, the full variable domain is SAVISQKPSRDICQRGTSLTIQCQVDSQVTMMFWYRQQPGQSLTLIATANQGSEATYESGFVIDKFPISRPNLTFSTLTVSNMSPEDSSIYLCSAPGGQGDEKLFFGSGTQLSVL.

The gene calls are TRBV10-2 and TRBJ2-1; 9 bases match TRBD1. CDR1 is WSHSY and CDR2 is SAAADI in the germline V gene. Trimming at V came to 2 bases and at J to 7 bases, leaving 9 bases not matched to a gene. The CDR3 spans 16 residues. CDR3 nucleotides: TGCGCCAGCAGTGAGAGCTATGGACAGGGGATGAATGAGCAGTTCTTC. It translates to CASSESYGQGMNEQFF.

The chain is built from TRBV19 and TRBJ1-2; 7 bases are shared with TRBD1. The V segment lost 3 bases and the J segment 4 bases; nucleotides outside the gene matches: 5. The CDR3 is made up of 14 amino acids. The germline CDR1 and CDR2 sequences are LNHDA and SQIVND (reference sequence). This CDR3 reads CASSMSRDSYGYTF. CDR3 in DNA: TGTGCCAGTAGTATGAGCCGGGACAGCTATGGCTACACCTTC.

The V call is TRBV4-3, the J call TRBJ2-3; 8 bases are shared with TRBD1. Germline CDR1 and CDR2: LGHNA and YSLEER. Losses at the gene ends were 0 bases for V and 5 bases for J; bases not matched to a gene: 7. This CDR3 contains 16 residues. This CDR3 is CASSQDLQGAGDTQYF. CDR3 DNA sequence: TGCGCCAGCAGCCAAGATCTCCAGGGGGCTGGAGATACGCAGTATTTT.

The gene calls are TRBV30 and TRBJ2-1; D may be TRBD2 (5 bases). V lost 0 bases and J lost 6, with 9 bases in between. CDR1 is GTSNPN and CDR2 is SVGIG in the germline V gene (reference sequence). The CDR3 is 13 amino acids. The CDR3 DNA is TGTGCCTGGAGTGTAAGCGGTTCCAATGAGCAGTTCTTC. It codes for CAWSVSGSNEQFF.

This clone came up a few times. The chain recombines TRBV7-2 with TRBJ2-3; 7 bases fit TRBD1. Germline loops: CDR1 SGHTA, CDR2 FQGNSA. The CDR3 length is 16 residues. The V gene end was trimmed by 6 bases and the J gene end by 3 bases; junction bases not matched to a gene: 12. CDR3 nucleotide sequence: TGTGCCAGCAGTTATGATCGCCGGACAGGAACAGATACGCAGTATTTT. It is translated as CASSYDRRTGTDTQYF. The full variable domain, with the rest looked up from reference TRBV7-2 and TRBJ2-3, is GAGVSQSPSNKVTEKGKDVELRCDPISGHTALYWYRQSLGQGLEFLIYFQGNSAPDKSGLPSDRFSAERTGGSVSTLTIQRTQQEDSAVYLCASSYDRRTGTDTQYFGPGTRLTVL.

This clone was detected only once. The CDR3 loop is CASSQERGGGRGTDTQYF. DNA for the CDR3: TGTGCCAGCAGCCAAGAGCGAGGGGGGGGAAGGGGCACAGATACGCAGTATTTT. V and J are TRBV4-2 and TRBJ2-3, with TRBD2 as a possible D gene (7 bases). This CDR3 contains 18 residues. Germline CDR1 is LGHNA and CDR2 is YNFKEQ. V lost 0 bases to trimming and J lost 1 base, with 17 bases between them.

The chain joins TRBV7-9 to TRBJ2-7, with TRBD2 as a possible D gene (5 bases). This CDR3 contains 15 residues. Germline V lookup: CDR1 SEHNR, CDR2 FQNEAQ (reference sequence). V lost 3 bases, J lost 3 bases, and 15 bases lay in between. For the CDR3, the DNA is TGTGCCAGCAGCTTCGAGGGCCATTTGCACTACGAGCAGTACTTC. It is translated as CASSFEGHLHYEQYF.

This chain uses TRBV5-4 with TRBJ2-6, with 10 bases identical to TRBD1. Germline values: CDR1 SGHNT, CDR2 YYREEE (reference sequence). The CDR3 length is 18 residues. V was clipped by 2 bases and J by 4 bases; unmatched bases: 9. The CDR3 DNA follows: TGTGCCAGCAGCTTTCCGGGGACAGGGGTACCAGGGGCCAACGTCCTGACTTTC. This gives the protein CASSFPGTGVPGANVLTF.

This rearrangement joins TRBV12-2 to TRBJ2-7; the DNA was not compared with TRBD1, the D call given in the table. TRBV12-2 is a listed pseudogene. The CDR3 contains 15 residues. CDR3 region: CASRLALNRAYEQYF. The DNA for the CDR3 is TGTGCAAGTCGCTTAGCGCTTAACAGAGCCTACGAGCAGTACTTC.

The CDR3 loop reads CASSLTGGNYGYTF. Here the CDR3 DNA reads TGTGCCAGCAGCTTGACAGGGGGCAACTATGGCTACACCTTC. This sequence joins TRBV27 and TRBJ1-2, with TRBD1 matching over 10 bases. The germline V gene has CDR1 MNHEY and CDR2 SMNVEV (reference sequence). V shed 6 bases and J 2 bases; nucleotides not matched to a gene: 3. The CDR3 runs to 14 residues.

The CDR3 spells CASTRGLRNTDTQYF. In nucleotides, the CDR3 is TGTGCCAGCACCCGAGGACTACGCAACACAGATACGCAGTATTTT. The genes are TRBV5-6 and TRBJ2-3; maybe TRBD2 (6 bases). The CDR3 is 15 residues long. The V and J ends lost 6 bases and 2 bases respectively, with 16 bases between them. CDR1 and CDR2 from the germline V gene are SGHDT and YYEEEE.

V and J are TRBV6-1 and TRBJ1-1; possibly TRBD1 for D (5 bases). V was shortened by 2 bases and J by 4 bases, with 17 bases between the two germline ends. The CDR3 contains 16 residues. Germline loops: CDR1 MNHNS, CDR2 SASEGT. The CDR3 DNA follows: TGTGCCAGCAGTGAAAGGAAGAGGGGAGGACCCACTGAAGCTTTCTTT. It is translated as CASSERKRGGPTEAFF.

The chain uses TRBV5-1 and TRBJ2-1; 10 nucleotides line up with TRBD2. J gave up 6 bases and V 4 bases, and 4 bases lay outside the gene matches. The CDR3 has 14 amino acids. Germline V lookup: CDR1 SGHRS, CDR2 YFSETQ. CDR3 residues: CASSLAGAPNEQFF. CDR3 bases: TGCGCCAGCAGCCTAGCGGGGGCCCCCAATGAGCAGTTCTTC.

V is TRBV5-4 and J is TRBJ1-1; tentative D call: TRBD1 (5 bases). CDR1 is SGHNT, CDR2 YYREEE, per germline (reference sequence). The CDR3 extends over 14 amino acids. With 0 bases removed from V and 6 bases from J, the gap between germline ends came to 12 bases. CDR3 nucleotides: TGTGCCAGCAGCTTGGTAGGGGTGAGTGCTGAAGCTTTCTTT. Translation gives CASSLVGVSAEAFF. The whole variable domain, filled in from reference TRBV5-4 and TRBJ1-1, reads ETGVTQSPTHLIKTRGQQVTLRCSSQSGHNTVSWYQQALGQGPQFIFQYYREEENGRGNFPPRFSGLQFPNYSSELNVNALELDDSALYLCASSLVGVSAEAFFGQGTRLTVV.

The CDR3 coding sequence is TGTGCCAGCAGCCAAGATTCCCCCAGGGCAGGGGGCAATCAGCCCCAGCATTTT. It translates to CASSQDSPRAGGNQPQHF. The rearrangement joins TRBV4-2 to TRBJ1-5, with D maybe TRBD1 (6 bases). Looked up from germline, CDR1 is LGHNA and CDR2 is YNFKEQ. CDR3 length: 18 amino acids. Trimming pared 0 bases from V and 2 bases from J, leaving 17 bases between.